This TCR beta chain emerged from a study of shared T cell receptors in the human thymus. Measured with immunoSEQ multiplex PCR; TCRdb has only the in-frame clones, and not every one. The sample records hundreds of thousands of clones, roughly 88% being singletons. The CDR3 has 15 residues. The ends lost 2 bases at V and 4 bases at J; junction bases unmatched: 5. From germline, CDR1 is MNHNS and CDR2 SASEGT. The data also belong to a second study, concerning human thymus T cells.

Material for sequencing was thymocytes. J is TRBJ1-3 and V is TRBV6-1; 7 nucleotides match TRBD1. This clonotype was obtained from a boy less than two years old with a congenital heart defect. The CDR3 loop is CASSERTGEGNTIYF. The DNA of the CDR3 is TGTGCCAGCAGTGAAAGGACAGGAGAAGGAAACACCATATATTTT.